The clone carrying this T cell receptor (beta chain) showed up many times. No antigen is known for it. TCRdb fed the reads into MiXCR, producing one record per CDR3 protein. The sample contains more than 90,000 distinct CDR3 sequences, about 9.5% of which appear only once. The sample is drawn from a study of T cell repertoires in cytomegalovirus infection. This receptor was taken from a human donor in good health (CMV status not recorded). Some clones in this sample may be carry-over from other donors' samples. The sequenced material came from PBMCs, sequenced either directly or after in vitro stimulation (not recorded which).

The CDR3 sequence is CASSPPSGKGRDTQYF. Written as DNA, the CDR3 is TGTGCCAGCTCACCACCAAGCGGGAAAGGACGGGATACGCAGTATTTT. The J gene is TRBJ2-3, the V gene TRBV18, with 7 bases aligning to TRBD2. Trimming cost V 0 bases and J 6 bases; bases outside gene matches: 9. The CDR3 is made up of 16 amino acids. The germline gives CDR1 KGHSH, CDR2 LQKENI.